The entry below describes one TCR beta chain. What it recognizes is unknown. This sample was taken from a study of shared clonotypes between healthy human individuals. Study conclusions and caveats: The naive CD4 repertoires of a few donors were compared, and about 5% of clonotypes were shared. When compared with the clonotypes that were shared by all four sorted-subset donors, the non-shared clonotypes turned out to have lower generation probabilities.

Some clones are missing from TCRdb's copy, which holds only in-frame ones; the method was immunoSEQ multiplex PCR. The sample lists about 1 million clones, 75% seen once, with over 1.3% in the top ten. Participating donors were healthy, HIV-negative adults free of recent acute infections or vaccinations. The V end was cut by 3 bases, the J end by 10 bases, with 10 bases between. The germline V gene encodes CDR1 SGHAT and CDR2 FQDESV (reference sequence). CDR3 length: 13 amino acids. Specimen: memory CD4+ T cells sorted from blood. Described subset: CD45RA-negative fraction. The rearrangement joins TRBV11-1 to TRBJ1-6; D is unclear. The receptor's source is a young man in good health. Here the CDR3 DNA reads TGTGCCAGCAGCTTTCCCGGAATGTCACCCCTCCACTTT. Encoded protein: CASSFPGMSPLHF.